The T cell receptor (beta chain) under discussion was sequenced for a study of cytomegalovirus exposure and HLA in healthy donors. Primers for the PCR totalled 60 Vbeta and 13 Jbeta. Authors' analysis steps: In a later analysis, of 79 million or so unique beta chains, approximately 10 million appeared in at least two donors. Produced via immunoSEQ multiplex PCR; TCRdb's table is partial and in-frame only. That table supplies the V and J calls and clone size; D and trimming were determined from the DNA. Seen here are approximately 110,000 clones, 77% observed once, and the top ten hold roughly 12%. Study-wide points: Reported results showed that the classifier diagnosed cytomegalovirus status with high specificity and sensitivity. Cytomegalovirus-associated status was assigned to approximately 160 TCR beta chains.

This clone was seen just once. Its antigen is not identified. Germline V CDR1 and CDR2: MNHEY, SVGAGI. The length of the CDR3 is 14 residues. The J gene is TRBJ2-5, the V gene TRBV6-5; 8 nucleotides align to TRBD1. The assigned J gene may be wrong: the sequence end matches TRBJ2-7 better. This clonotype was sampled from a middle-aged woman in good health and CMV-seropositive. Sequenced: PBMCs. The CDR3 DNA reads TGTGCCAGCAGTCAGGGGACAGGACCCTACGAGCAGTACTTC. Its protein product is CASSQGTGPYEQYF.